This TCR beta chain was captured in a study of graft-versus-host responses after intestinal transplantation (dated by TCRdb to about 2021). Regarding the complete study: Multivisceral, liver-intestinal, or isolated intestinal transplants were received by the recipients. All recipients received anti-thymocyte globulin induction followed by maintenance tacrolimus and steroids for roughly 3 years. Graft-versus-host and host-versus-graft alloreactive T cell clones were tracked in the graft, circulation and bone marrow after intestinal transplantation using bulk TCR-beta CDR3 sequencing. Alloreactive clones were identified by sequencing pre-transplant mixed lymphocyte reaction products and comparing these products with unstimulated pre-transplant donor and recipient T cells. Of the roughly 23 intestinal transplant recipients enrolled in the cohort, one of whom was a retransplant, a few patients without pretransplant specimens were excluded. A peak of at least 4% donor T cells among recipient peripheral blood mononuclear cells was the definition used for donor T cell macrochimerism. Rather than going through the commercial service, samples from three later patients were sequenced in-house on an Illumina MiSeq and processed with MiXCR. Study-level results and caveats: GvH clones were detected in recipient bone marrow, and some of these GvH clones were observed earlier in ileal mucosa or blood, consistent with an intestinal mucosal origin. The conclusions were limited by the relatively low number and heterogeneity of the intestinal transplant patients. Peak levels of circulating GvH clones were associated with declines in HvG clones early after transplant. In patients with donor T cell macrochimerism, the allografts had high GvH to HvG T cell clonal ratios.

Library preparation employed the immunoSEQ multiplex PCR assay. For most patients, genomic DNA was isolated using the Qiagen DNeasy Blood and Tissue Kit and was shipped frozen to Adaptive Biotechnologies for TCR sequencing. High-throughput TCR-beta CDR3 sequencing of genomic DNA from most patients was performed by Adaptive Biotechnologies. Per the source publication's procedure: TCR sequencing data for approximately 17 patients were retrieved from Adaptive's ImmunoSEQ software; a few other patients were processed with MiXCR and VDJtools. To correct CD4 versus CD8 sorting errors, sequences present in both subsets at a frequency ratio below 5:1 were removed. CDR3 nucleotide sequences shared between donor and recipient were removed because the origin of such sequences could not be assigned. Alloreactive clones required at least 2-fold expansion over unstimulated cells and minimum CFSE-low frequency of 0.002% (template counts) or 0.001% (read counts). Clones were considered mappable if detected in sequenced pre-transplant spleen, lymph node, or MLR CFSE-low populations of the donor or recipient. Cumulative frequency of alloreactive clones was calculated as a percentage of all sequences weighted by copy number. TCRdb provides this immuneACCESS table in a form limited to in-frame rearrangements. Some clones are lacking; in checked studies, under half of them reflect an unresolved V gene, and why the rest are absent is not known. V and J calls and clone size are given by that table; D and trimming were obtained from the DNA. This sample holds under 150,000 clones; about 93% were observed only once. The biggest ten clones account for 0.095% to 0.15% of the sample.

As concerns this clone: What antigen it recognizes has not been identified. Base qualities are not recorded, but no much larger clone differs from it by a single base.

The CDR3 numbers 15 residues from cysteine through phenylalanine. Just CDR3 DNA is preserved here, 45 bases in frame from base 1. In the germline V gene (reference sequence), CDR1 corresponds to LNHDA and CDR2 to SQIVND. V is cut by 4 bases and J by 1 base, and the space between the germline ends is 10 bases. The time point label for this specimen denotes: cells obtained before transplantation from donor or recipient. CD3+CD4+ and CD3+CD8+ populations were FACS-sorted from unstimulated pre-transplant donor and recipient cells taken from spleen or lymph nodes. The chain is assembled from TRBV19 and TRBJ2-2, with a tentative D gene TRBD1 over 6 matching bases. This receptor was obtained from a human donor who received an intestinal transplant. Sequences were derived from unstimulated CD4+ T cells sorted from spleen or lymph node cells, sampled before intestinal transplant. The nucleotide sequence reads as follows: TGTGCCAGTAGTAGACAGGTCGGGAACACCGGGGAGCTGTTTTTT. The translation is CASSRQVGNTGELFF.